This record looks at one T cell receptor beta chain sequence and its context. Its specificity is unknown. Treatment of the sample: over 15 received Ad26.COV2.S at low or high dose, single or two shots; several received placebo; per-sample allocation not given. Sampling was performed 63 days after the first vaccine or placebo injection. Germline V gives CDR1 SGHTA, CDR2 FQGNSA. CDR3 length: 15 amino acids. The V gene end was trimmed by 1 base and the J gene end by 4 bases; junction bases not matched to a gene: 5. These data are taken from a study of Ad26.COV2.S vaccination and SARS-CoV-2 variants. At the level of the study: Donor got 5x10^10 or 1x10^11 viral particles of Ad26.COV2.S. Study results and limitations: Substantial breadth was reportedly displayed by spike-specific CD8+ and CD4+ T cell responses after vaccination.

Repertoires were generated with immunoSEQ multiplex PCR, while TCRdb's copy carries only in-frame clones and drops some. The sample contains roughly 350,000 clones, roughly 84% of which appear only once. The rearrangement uses TRBV7-2 and TRBJ2-7; 9 bases line up with TRBD2. The sequences come from peripheral blood, collected in a trial of Ad26.COV2.S vaccine versus placebo. The source is a person aged 18-65 years who received the Ad26.COV2.S COVID-19 vaccine or a placebo. The CDR3 here is CASSLGGGAVYEQYF. The CDR3 DNA sequence: TGTGCCAGCAGCTTAGGCGGGGGGGCTGTTTACGAGCAGTACTTC.